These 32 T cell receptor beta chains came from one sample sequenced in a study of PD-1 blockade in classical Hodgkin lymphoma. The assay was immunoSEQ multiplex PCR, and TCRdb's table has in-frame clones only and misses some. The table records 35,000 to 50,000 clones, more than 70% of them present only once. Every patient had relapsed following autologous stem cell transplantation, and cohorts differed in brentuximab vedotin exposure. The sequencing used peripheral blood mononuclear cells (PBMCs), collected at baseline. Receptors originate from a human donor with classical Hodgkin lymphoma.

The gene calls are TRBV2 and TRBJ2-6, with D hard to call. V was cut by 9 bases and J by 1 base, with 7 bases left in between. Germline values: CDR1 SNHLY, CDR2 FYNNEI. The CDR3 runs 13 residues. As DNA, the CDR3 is TGTGCCAGTACCTGGTCTGGGGCCAACGTCCTGACTTTC. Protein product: CASTWSGANVLTF.

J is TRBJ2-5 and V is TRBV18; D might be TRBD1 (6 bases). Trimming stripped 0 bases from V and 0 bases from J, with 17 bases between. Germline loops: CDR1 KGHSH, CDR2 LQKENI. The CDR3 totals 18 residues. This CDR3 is CASSPPVGQGLYQETQYF. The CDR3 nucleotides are TGTGCCAGCTCACCACCCGTTGGTCAGGGGCTGTACCAAGAGACCCAGTACTTC.

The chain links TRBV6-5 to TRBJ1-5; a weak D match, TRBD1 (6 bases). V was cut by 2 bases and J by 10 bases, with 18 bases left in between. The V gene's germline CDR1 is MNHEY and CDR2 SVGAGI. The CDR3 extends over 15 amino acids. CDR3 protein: CASSYGGGGGVPQHF. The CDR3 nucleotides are TGTGCCAGCAGTTACGGGGGAGGAGGGGGAGTCCCCCAGCATTTT.

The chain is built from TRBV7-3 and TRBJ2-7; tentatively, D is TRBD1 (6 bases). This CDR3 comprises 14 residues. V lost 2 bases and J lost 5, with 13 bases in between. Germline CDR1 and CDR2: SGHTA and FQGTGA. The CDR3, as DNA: TGTGCCAGCAGCTTAGGGGGCAGGGCCCACGAGCAGTACTTC. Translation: CASSLGGRAHEQYF. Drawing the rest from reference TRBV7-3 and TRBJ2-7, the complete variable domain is GAGVSQTPSNKVTEKGKYVELRCDPISGHTALYWYRQSLGQGPEFLIYFQGTGAADDSGLPNDRFFAVRPEGSVSTLKIQRTERGDSAVYLCASSLGGRAHEQYFGPGTRLTVT.

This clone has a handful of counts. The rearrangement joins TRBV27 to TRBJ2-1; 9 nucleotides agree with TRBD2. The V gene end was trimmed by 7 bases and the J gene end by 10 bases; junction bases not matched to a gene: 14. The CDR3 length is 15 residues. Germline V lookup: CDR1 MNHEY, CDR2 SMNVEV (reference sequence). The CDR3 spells CASTGIAGEWWEQFF. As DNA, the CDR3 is TGTGCCAGCACCGGAATAGCGGGAGAGTGGTGGGAGCAGTTCTTC.

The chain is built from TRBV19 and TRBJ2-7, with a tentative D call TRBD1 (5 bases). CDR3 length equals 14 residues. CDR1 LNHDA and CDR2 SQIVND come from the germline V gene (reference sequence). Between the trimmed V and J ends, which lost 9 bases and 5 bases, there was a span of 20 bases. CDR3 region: CASQSTGPTDEQYF. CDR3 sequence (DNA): TGTGCCAGCCAATCCACAGGACCCACAGACGAGCAGTACTTC.

The CDR3 protein is CSVLYGPAEAFF. CDR3 DNA sequence: TGCAGCGTTCTATACGGGCCCGCTGAAGCTTTCTTT. The chain recombines TRBV29-1 with TRBJ1-1; D gene ambiguous. This CDR3 region has 12 residues. Germline CDR1 reads SQVTM; CDR2 reads ANQGSEA. V was pared by 5 bases and J by 6 bases, with 13 bases between.

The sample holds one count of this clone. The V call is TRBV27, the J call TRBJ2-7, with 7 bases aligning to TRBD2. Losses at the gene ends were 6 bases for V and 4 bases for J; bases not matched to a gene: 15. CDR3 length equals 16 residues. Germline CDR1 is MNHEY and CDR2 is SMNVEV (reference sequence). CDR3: CASRAISGTNLYEQYF. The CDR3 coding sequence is TGTGCCAGCAGGGCGATCTCCGGGACTAACCTTTACGAGCAGTACTTC.

The DNA for the CDR3 is TGCGCCAGCAGCTTCCGGACTAGCGGGAGTATAGATGAGCAGTTCTTC. Its protein is CASSFRTSGSIDEQFF. This rearrangement joins TRBV5-1 to TRBJ2-1; TRBD2 agrees at 13 bases. V gave up 2 bases and J gave up 8 bases; unmatched junction bases: 7. The CDR3 spans 16 residues. Germline V gives CDR1 SGHRS, CDR2 YFSETQ.

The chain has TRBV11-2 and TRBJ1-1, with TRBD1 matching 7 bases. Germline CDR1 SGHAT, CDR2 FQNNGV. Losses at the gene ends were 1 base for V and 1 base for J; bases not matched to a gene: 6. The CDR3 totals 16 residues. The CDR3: CASSLGLDRKNTEAFF. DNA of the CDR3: TGTGCCAGCAGCTTAGGCTTGGACAGGAAGAACACTGAAGCTTTCTTT.

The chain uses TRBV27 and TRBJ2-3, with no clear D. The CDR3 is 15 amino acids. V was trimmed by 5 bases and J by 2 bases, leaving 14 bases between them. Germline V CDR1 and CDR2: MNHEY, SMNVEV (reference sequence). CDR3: CASSPRPIVTDTQYF. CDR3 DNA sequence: TGTGCCAGCAGTCCTAGGCCAATCGTCACAGATACGCAGTATTTT.

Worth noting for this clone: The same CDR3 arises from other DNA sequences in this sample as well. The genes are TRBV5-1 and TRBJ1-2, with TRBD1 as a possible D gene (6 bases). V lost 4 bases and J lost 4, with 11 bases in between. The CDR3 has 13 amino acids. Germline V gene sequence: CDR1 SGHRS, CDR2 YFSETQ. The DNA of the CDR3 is TGCGCCAGCAGCCTCGGACAGAGCTATGGCTACACCTTC. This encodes CASSLGQSYGYTF.

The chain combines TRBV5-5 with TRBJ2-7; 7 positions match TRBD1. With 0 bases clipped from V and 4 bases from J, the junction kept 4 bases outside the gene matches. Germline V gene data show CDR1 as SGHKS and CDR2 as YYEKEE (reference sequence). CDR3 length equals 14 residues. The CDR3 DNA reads TGTGCCAGCAGCTTGGGACAGGGAAGGTACGAGCAGTACTTC. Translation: CASSLGQGRYEQYF.

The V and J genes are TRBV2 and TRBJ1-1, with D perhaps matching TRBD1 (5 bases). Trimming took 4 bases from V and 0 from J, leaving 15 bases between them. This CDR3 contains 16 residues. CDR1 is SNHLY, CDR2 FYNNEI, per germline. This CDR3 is CASSGGTYPMNTEAFF. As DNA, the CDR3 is TGTGCCAGCAGTGGAGGGACTTACCCGATGAACACTGAAGCTTTCTTT. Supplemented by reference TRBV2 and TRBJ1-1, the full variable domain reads EPEVTQTPSHQVTQMGQEVILRCVPISNHLYFYWYRQILGQKVEFLVSFYNNEISEKSEIFDDQFSVERPDGSNFTLKIRSTKLEDSAMYFCASSGGTYPMNTEAFFGQGTRLTVV.

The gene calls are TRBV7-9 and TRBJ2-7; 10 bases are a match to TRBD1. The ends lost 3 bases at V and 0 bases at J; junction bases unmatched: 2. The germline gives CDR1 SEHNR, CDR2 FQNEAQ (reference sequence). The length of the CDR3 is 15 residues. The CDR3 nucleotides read TGTGCCAGCAGCTTGGGGACAGGGGTCTCCTACGAGCAGTACTTC. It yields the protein CASSLGTGVSYEQYF.

The CDR3 bases are TGTGCCAGCAGTTTATTTCGGGGCGGTTATGAAAAACTGTTTTTT. It translates to CASSLFRGGYEKLFF. J is TRBJ1-4 and V is TRBV6-5; D possibly corresponds to TRBD1 (5 bases). Trimming cost V 4 bases and J 6 bases, with 15 bases left between them. This CDR3 has 15 amino acids. Germline CDR1 MNHEY, CDR2 SVGAGI.

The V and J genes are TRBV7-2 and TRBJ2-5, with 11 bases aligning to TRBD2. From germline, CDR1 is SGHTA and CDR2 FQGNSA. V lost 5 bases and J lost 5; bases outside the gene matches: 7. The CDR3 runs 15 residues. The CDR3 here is CASSPGLAGGETQYF. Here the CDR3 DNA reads TGTGCCAGCAGCCCTGGGCTAGCGGGAGGCGAGACCCAGTACTTC.

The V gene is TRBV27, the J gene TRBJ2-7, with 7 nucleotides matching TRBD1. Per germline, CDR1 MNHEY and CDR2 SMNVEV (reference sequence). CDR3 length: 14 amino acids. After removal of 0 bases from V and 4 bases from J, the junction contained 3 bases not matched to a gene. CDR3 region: CASSLSLTGYEQYF. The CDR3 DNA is TGTGCCAGCAGTTTATCCCTGACAGGGTACGAGCAGTACTTC.

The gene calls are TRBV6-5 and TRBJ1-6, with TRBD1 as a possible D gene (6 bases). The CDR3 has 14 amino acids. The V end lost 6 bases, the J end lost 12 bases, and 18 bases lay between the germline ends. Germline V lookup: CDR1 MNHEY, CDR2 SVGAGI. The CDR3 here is CASRPDSGGGPLHF. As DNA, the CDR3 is TGTGCCAGCAGGCCGGACAGTGGGGGGGGACCCCTCCACTTT.

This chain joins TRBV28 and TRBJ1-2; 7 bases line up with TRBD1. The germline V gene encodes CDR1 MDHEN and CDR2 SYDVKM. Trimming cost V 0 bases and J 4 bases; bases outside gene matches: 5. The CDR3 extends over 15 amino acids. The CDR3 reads CASSLWVGGAYGYTF. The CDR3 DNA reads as TGTGCCAGCAGTTTATGGGTAGGGGGCGCCTATGGCTACACCTTC.

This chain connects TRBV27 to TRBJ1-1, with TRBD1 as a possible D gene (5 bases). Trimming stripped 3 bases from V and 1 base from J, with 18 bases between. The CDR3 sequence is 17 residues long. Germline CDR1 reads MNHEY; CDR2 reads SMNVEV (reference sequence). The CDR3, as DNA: TGTGCCAGCAGTTTTTTCCCCCAGACAGTTACGAACACTGAAGCTTTCTTT. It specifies CASSFFPQTVTNTEAFF.

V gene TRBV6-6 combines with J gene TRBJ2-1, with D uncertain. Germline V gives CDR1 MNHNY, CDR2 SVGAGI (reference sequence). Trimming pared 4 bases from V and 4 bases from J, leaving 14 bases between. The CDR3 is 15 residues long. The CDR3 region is CASSSQLGHYNEQFF. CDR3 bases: TGTGCCAGCAGTTCACAGCTAGGGCATTACAATGAGCAGTTCTTC.

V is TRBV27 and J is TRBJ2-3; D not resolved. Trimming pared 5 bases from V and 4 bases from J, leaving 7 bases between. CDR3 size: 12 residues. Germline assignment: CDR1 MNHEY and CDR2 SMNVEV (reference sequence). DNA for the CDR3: TGTGCCAGCAGTCCATACTCAGATACGCAGTATTTT. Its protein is CASSPYSDTQYF.

The CDR3 nucleotides are TGTGCCACCAGCAGACGAGGAGCGGGAGGGGAAGAGCAGTACTTC. It encodes CATSRRGAGGEEQYF. The J gene is TRBJ2-7, the V gene TRBV15; 10 bases align to TRBD2. V dropped 2 bases and J dropped 7; count of bases not matched to a gene: 8. The CDR3 length is 15 residues. Germline V gene data show CDR1 as LNHNV and CDR2 as YYDKDF (reference sequence). Using reference TRBV15 and TRBJ2-7 for the parts outside the CDR3, the full variable domain is DAMVIQNPRYQVTQFGKPVTLSCSQTLNHNVMYWYQQKSSQAPKLLFHYYDKDFNNEADTPDNFQSRRPNTSFCFLDIRSPGLGDTAMYLCATSRRGAGGEEQYFGPGTRLTVT.

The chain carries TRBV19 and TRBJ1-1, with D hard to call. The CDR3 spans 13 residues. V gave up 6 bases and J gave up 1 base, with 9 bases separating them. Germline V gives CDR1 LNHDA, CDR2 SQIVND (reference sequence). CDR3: CASSRKGNTEAFF. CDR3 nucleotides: TGTGCCAGTAGCCGCAAAGGGAACACTGAAGCTTTCTTT. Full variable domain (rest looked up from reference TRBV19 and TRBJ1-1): DGGITQSPKYLFRKEGQNVTLSCEQNLNHDAMYWYRQDPGQGLRLIYYSQIVNDFQKGDIAEGYSVSREKKESFPLTVTSAQKNPTAFYLCASSRKGNTEAFFGQGTRLTVV.

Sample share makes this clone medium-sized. As DNA, the CDR3 is TGCGCCAGCAGCCAAGATGGGGCAGGGCCGAGAGGAGAGACCCAGTACTTC. Protein: CASSQDGAGPRGETQYF. The chain uses TRBV4-3 and TRBJ2-5; a possible D gene is TRBD1 (5 bases). Trimming stripped 0 bases from V and 4 bases from J, with 18 bases between. The germline CDR1 and CDR2 sequences are LGHNA and YSLEER. CDR3 length: 17 residues.

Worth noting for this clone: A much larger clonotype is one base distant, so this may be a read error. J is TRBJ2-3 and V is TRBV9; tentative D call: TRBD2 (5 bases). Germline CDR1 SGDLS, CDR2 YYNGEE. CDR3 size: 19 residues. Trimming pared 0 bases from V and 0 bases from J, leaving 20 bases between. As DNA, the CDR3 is TGTGCCAGCAGCGTAGGCCTCCCACGAGCGGACGATAGCACAGATACGCAGTATTTT. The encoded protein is CASSVGLPRADDSTDTQYF.

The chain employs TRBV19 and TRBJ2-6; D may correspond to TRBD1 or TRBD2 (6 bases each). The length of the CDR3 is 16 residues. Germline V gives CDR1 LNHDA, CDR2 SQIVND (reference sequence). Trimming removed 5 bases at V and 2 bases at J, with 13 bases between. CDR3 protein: CASSPLGGTGANVLTF. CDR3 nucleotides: TGTGCCAGTAGTCCTCTGGGGGGCACTGGGGCCAACGTCCTGACTTTC.

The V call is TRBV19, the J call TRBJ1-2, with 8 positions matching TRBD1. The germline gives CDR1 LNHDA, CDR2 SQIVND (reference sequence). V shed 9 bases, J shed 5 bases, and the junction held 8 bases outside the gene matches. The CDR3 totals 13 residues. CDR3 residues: CASRTGYGYGYTF. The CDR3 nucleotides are TGTGCCAGCCGGACAGGGTACGGATATGGCTACACCTTC.

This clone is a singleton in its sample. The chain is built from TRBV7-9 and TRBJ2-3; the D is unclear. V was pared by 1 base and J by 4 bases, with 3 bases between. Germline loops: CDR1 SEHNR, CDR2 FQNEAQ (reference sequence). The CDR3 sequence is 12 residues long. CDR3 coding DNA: TGTGCCAGCAGCTTAGTCCCAGATACGCAGTATTTT. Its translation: CASSLVPDTQYF.

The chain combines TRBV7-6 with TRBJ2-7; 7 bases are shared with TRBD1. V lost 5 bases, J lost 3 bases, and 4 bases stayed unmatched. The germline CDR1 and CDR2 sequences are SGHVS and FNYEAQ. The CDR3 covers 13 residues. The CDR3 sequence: CASSRDRDYEQYF. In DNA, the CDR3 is TGTGCCAGCAGCCGTGACAGGGACTACGAGCAGTACTTC. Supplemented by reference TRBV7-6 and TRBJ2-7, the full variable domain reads GAGVSQSPRYKVTKRGQDVALRCDPISGHVSLYWYRQALGQGPEFLTYFNYEAQQDKSGLPNDRFSAERPEGSISTLTIQRTEQRDSAMYRCASSRDRDYEQYFGPGTRLTVT.

CDR3 in DNA: TGTGCCAGTAATGAAAATCGGGGGGCGCCGTCCTATGGCTACACCTTC. Encoded protein: CASNENRGAPSYGYTF. The gene calls are TRBV19 and TRBJ1-2, with D maybe TRBD1 (6 bases). Germline CDR1 is LNHDA and CDR2 is SQIVND (reference sequence). Deletions cut 7 bases from V and 4 bases from J, with 22 bases between. This CDR3 comprises 16 residues.